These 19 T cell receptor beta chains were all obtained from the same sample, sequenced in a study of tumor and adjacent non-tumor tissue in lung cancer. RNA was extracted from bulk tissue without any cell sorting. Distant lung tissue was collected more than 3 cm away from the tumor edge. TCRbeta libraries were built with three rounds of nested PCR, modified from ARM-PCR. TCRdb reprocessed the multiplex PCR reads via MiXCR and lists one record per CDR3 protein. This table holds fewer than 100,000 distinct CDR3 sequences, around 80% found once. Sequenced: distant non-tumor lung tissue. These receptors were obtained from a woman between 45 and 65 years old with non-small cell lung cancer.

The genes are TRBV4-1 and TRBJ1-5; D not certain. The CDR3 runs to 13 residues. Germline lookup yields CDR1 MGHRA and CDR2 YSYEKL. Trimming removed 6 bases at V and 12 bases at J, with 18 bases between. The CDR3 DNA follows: TGCGCCAGCAGTCCTTACTTTCCCCAACACCAGCATTTT. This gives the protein CASSPYFPQHQHF.

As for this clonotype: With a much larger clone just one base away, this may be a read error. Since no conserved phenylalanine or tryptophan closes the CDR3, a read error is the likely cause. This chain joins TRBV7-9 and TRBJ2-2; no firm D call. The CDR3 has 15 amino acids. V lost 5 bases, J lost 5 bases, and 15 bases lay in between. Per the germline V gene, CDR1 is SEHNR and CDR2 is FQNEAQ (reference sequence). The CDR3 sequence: CASSPSLPRTGELFY. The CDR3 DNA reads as TGTGCCAGCAGCCCCAGCCTACCCCGGACCGGGGAGCTGTTTTAT.

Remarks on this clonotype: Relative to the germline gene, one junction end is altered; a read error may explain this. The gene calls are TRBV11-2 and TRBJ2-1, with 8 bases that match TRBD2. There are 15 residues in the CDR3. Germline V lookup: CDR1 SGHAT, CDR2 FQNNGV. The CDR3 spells CASSFRAGEHAEQLF. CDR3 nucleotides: TGTGCCAGCAGCTTCAGAGCGGGAGAACATGCTGAGCAGCTCTTC.

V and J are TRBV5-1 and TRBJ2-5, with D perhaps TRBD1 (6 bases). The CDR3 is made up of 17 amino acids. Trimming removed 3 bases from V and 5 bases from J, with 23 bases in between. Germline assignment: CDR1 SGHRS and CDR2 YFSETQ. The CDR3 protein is CASSSFLDRLTGETQYF. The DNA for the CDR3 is TGCGCCAGCAGCTCCTTCCTAGACAGGTTGACCGGGGAGACCCAGTACTTC.

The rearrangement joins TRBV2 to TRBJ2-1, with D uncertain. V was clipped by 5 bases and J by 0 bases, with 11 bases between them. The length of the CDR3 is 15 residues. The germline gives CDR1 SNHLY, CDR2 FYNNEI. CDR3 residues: CASSTDESSYNEQFF. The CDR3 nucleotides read TGTGCCAGCAGTACGGACGAGAGCTCCTACAATGAGCAGTTCTTC.

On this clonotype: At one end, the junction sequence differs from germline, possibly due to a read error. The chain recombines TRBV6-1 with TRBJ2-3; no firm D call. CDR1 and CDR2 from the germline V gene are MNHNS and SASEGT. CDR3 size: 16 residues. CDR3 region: CASSESLTGSTYTQYF. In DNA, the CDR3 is TGTGCCAGCAGTGAGAGTCTAACGGGTAGCACATATACGCAGTATTTT.

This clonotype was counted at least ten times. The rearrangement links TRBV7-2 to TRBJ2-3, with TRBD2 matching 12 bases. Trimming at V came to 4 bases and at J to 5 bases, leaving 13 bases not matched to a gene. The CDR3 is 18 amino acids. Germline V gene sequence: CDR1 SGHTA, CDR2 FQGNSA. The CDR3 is CASSSQTLLAGGGDTQYF. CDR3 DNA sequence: TGTGCCAGCAGCTCTCAAACGTTACTAGCGGGAGGCGGAGATACGCAGTATTTT. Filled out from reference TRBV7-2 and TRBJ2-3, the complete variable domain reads GAGVSQSPSNKVTEKGKDVELRCDPISGHTALYWYRQSLGQGLEFLIYFQGNSAPDKSGLPSDRFSAERTGGSVSTLTIQRTQQEDSAVYLCASSSQTLLAGGGDTQYFGPGTRLTVL.

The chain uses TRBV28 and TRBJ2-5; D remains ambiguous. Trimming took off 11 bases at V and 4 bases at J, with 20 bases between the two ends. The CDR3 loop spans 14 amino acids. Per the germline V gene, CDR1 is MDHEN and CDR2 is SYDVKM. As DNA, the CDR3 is TGTGCCGGCAACAGTCAGCAAGGTCTAGAGACCCAGTACTTC. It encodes CAGNSQQGLETQYF.

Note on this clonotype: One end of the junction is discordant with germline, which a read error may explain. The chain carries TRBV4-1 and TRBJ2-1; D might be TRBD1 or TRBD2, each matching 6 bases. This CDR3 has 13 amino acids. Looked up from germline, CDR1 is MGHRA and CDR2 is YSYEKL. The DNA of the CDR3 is TGCGCCAACAGCCAGAAGGGGGACTCTGTGCAGTTTTTC. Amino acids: CANSQKGDSVQFF.

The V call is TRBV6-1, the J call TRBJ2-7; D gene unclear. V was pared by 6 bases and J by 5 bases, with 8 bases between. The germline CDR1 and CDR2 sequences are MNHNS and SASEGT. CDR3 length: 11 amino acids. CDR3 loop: CASSLFNEQYF. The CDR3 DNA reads TGTGCCAGCAGCCTATTTAACGAGCAGTACTTC.

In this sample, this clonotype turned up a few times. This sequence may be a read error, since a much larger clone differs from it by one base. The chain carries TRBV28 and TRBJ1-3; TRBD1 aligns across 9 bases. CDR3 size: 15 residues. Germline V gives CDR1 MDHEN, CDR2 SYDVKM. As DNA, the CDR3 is TGTGCCAGCAGTGCCTGGGACAGGGCTGGATACACCATATATTTT. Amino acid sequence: CASSAWDRAGYTIYF.

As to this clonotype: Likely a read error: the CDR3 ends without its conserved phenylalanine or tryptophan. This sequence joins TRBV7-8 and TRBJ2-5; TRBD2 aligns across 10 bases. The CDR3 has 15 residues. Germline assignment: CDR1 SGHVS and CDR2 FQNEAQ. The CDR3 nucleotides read TGTGCCAGCAGCTTCGGACTAGCGGCCCAAGAGAACCAGTACTCC. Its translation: CASSFGLAAQENQYS.

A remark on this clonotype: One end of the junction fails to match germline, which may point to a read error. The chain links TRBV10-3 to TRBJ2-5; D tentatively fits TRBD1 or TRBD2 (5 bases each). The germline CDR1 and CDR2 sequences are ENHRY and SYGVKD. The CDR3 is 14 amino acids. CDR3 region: CATAASRDQKTQYF. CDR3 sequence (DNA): TGTGCAACTGCAGCGTCAAGGGACCAAAAGACCCAGTATTTC.

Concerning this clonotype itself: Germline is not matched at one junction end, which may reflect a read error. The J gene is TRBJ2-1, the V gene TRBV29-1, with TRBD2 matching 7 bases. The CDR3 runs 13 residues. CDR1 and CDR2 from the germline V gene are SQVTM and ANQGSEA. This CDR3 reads CSVAGRDYNEQLF. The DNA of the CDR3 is TGTAGCGTTGCTGGCAGGGACTACAATGAGCAGCTCTTC.

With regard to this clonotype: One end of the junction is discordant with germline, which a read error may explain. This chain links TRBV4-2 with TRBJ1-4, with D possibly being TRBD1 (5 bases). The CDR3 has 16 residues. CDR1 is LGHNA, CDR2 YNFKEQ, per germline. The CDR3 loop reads CASSQDHGRAKEKLFF. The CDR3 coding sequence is TGTGCCAGCAGCCAAGATCATGGCAGGGCCAAGGAAAAACTATTTTTT.

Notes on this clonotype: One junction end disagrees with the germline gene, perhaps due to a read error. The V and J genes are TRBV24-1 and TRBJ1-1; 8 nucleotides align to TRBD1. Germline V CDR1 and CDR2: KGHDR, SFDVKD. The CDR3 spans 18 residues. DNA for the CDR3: TGTGCCACCTGTGTATCGTCTGACAGGGGAGAAGGATACACTGTAGCTTTCTTT. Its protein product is CATCVSSDRGEGYTVAFF.

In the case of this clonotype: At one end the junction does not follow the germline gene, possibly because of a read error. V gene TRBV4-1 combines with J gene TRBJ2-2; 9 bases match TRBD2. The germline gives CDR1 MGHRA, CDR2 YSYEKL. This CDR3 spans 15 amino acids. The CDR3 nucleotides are TGCACCAGCAGCCAACTAGCGGGCCTCACCTGGGAGCTGTTTTTT. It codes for CTSSQLAGLTWELFF.

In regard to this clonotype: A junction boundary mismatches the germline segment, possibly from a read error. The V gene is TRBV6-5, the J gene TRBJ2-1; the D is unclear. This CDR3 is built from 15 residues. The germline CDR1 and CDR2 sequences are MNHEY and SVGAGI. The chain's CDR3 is CASSPNLEDNNEHFF. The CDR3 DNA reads TGTGCCAGCAGCCCGAATCTGGAAGATAACAATGAGCACTTCTTC.

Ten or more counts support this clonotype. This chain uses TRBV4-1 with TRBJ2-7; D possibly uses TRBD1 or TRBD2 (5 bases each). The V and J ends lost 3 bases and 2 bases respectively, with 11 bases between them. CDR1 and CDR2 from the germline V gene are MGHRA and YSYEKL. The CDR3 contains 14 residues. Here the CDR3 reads CASSHVGPAYEQYF. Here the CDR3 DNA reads TGCGCCAGCAGCCATGTGGGACCTGCCTACGAGCAGTACTTC.